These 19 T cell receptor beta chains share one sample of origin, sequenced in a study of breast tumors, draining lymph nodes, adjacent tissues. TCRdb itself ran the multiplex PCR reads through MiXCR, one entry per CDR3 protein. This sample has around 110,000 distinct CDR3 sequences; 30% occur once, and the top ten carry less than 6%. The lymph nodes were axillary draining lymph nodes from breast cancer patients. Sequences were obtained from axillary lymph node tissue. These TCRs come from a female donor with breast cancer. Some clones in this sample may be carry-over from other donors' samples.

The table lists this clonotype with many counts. CDR3 nucleotides: TGCGCCAGCAGCTTGGTTAGCGGGGGGGGCACAGATACGCAGTATTTT. Encoded protein: CASSLVSGGGTDTQYF. This rearrangement joins TRBV5-1 to TRBJ2-3, with TRBD2 matching 11 bases. Germline trimming cut 0 bases from V and 1 base from J; bases unmatched to any gene: 1. The CDR3 is made up of 16 amino acids. Germline V gives CDR1 SGHRS, CDR2 YFSETQ.

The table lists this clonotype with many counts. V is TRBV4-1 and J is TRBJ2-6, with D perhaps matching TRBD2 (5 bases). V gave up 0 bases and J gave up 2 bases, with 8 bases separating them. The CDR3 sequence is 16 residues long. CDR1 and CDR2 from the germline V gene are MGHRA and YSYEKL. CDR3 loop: CASSQDSGAGANVLTF. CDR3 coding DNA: TGCGCCAGCAGCCAAGATTCCGGGGCTGGGGCCAACGTCCTGACTTTC.

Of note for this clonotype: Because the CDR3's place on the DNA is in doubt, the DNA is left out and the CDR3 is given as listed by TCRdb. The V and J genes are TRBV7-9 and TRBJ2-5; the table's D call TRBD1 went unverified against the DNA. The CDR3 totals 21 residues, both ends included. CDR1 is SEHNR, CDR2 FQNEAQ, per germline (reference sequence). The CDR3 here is CASSFYICSARVSDARETQYF.

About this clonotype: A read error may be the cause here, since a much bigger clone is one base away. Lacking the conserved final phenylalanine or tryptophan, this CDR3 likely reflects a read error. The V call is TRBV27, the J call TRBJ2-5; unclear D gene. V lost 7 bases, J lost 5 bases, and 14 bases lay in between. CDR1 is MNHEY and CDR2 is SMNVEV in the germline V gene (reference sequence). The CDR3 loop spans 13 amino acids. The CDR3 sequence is CASKQLGGETQYL. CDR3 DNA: TGTGCCAGCAAACAGTTGGGTGGGGAGACCCAGTACCTC.

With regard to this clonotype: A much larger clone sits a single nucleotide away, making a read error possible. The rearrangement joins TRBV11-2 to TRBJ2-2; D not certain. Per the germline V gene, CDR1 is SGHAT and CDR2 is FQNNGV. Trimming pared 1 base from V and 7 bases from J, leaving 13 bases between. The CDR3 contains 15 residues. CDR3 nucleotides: TGTGCCAGCAGCTTAGCTTATCAGGCGGACGGGGAGCTGTTTTTT. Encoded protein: CASSLAYQADGELFF.

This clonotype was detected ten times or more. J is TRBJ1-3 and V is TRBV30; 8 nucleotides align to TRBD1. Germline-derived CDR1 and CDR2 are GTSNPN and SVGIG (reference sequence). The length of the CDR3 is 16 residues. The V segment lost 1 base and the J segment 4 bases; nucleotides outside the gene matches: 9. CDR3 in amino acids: CAWSGQGTFSGNTIYF. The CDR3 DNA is TGTGCCTGGAGTGGACAGGGGACTTTTTCAGGAAACACCATATATTTT. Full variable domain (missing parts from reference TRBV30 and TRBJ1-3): SQTIHQWPATLVQPVGSPLSLECTVEGTSNPNLYWYRQAAGRGLQLLFYSVGIGQISSEVPQNLSASRPQDRQFILSSKKLLLSDSGFYLCAWSGQGTFSGNTIYFGEGSWLTVV.

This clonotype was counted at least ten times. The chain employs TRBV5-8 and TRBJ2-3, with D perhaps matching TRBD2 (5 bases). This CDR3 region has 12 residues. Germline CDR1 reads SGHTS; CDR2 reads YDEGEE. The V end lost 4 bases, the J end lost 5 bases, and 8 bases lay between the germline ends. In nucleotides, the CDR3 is TGTGCCAGCAGCCGGGGTGTAGATACGCAGTATTTT. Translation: CASSRGVDTQYF.

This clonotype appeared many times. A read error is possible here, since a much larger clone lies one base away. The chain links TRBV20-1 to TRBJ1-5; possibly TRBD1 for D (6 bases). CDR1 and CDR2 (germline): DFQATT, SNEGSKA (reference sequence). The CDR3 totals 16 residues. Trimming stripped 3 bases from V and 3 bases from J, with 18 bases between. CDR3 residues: CSARAAQMGANQPQHF. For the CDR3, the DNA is TGCAGTGCTAGGGCCGCTCAGATGGGGGCCAATCAGCCCCAGCATTTT.

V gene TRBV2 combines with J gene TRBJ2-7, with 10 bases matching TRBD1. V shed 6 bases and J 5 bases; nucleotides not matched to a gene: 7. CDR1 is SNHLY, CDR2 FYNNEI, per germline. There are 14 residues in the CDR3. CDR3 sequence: CASRDGTGADEQYF. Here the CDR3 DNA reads TGTGCCAGCAGAGATGGGACAGGGGCAGACGAGCAGTACTTC.

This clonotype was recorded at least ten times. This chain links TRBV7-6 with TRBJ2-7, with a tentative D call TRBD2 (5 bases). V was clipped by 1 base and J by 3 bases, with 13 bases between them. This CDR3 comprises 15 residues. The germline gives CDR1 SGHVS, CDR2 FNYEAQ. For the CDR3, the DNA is TGTGCCAGCAGCTTAGGAGCTTACAGCGGCTACGAGCAGTACTTC. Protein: CASSLGAYSGYEQYF.

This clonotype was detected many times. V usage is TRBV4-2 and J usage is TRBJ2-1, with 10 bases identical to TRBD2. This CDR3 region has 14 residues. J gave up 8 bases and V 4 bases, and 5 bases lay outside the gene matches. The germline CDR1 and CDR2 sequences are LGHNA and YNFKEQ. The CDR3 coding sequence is TGTGCCAGCAGCCCTAGCGGGGGAAAGGATGAGCAGTTCTTC. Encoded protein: CASSPSGGKDEQFF.

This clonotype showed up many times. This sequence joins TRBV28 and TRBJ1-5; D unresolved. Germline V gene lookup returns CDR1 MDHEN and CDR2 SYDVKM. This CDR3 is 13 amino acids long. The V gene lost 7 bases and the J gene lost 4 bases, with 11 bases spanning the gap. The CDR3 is CASTPVRNQPQHF. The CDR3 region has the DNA TGTGCCAGCACACCCGTAAGAAATCAGCCCCAGCATTTT.

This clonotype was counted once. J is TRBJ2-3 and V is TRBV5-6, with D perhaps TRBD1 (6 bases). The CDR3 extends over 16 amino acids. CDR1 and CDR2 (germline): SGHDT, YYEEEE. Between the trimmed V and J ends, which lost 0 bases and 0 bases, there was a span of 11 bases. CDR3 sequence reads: CASSLGTAPSTDTQYF. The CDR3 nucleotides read TGTGCCAGCAGCTTGGGGACAGCACCTAGCACAGATACGCAGTATTTT.

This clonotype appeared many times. In nucleotides, the CDR3 is TGTGCCAGCAGCTCCCCTAGCGGGAGCCGGTTGACGGAGCTGTTTTTT. It yields the protein CASSSPSGSRLTELFF. The chain has TRBV7-9 and TRBJ2-2; TRBD2 aligns across 10 bases. Looked up from germline, CDR1 is SEHNR and CDR2 is FQNEAQ (reference sequence). The CDR3 spans 16 residues. V lost 4 bases, J lost 10 bases, and 12 bases stayed unmatched.

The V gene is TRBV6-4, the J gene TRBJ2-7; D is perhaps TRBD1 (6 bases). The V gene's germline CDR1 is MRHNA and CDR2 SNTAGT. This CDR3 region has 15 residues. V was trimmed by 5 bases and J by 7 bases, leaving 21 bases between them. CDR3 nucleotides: TGTGCCAGCAGTCATCCGGGGCAGGGGTACAATGAGCAGTACTTC. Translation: CASSHPGQGYNEQYF.

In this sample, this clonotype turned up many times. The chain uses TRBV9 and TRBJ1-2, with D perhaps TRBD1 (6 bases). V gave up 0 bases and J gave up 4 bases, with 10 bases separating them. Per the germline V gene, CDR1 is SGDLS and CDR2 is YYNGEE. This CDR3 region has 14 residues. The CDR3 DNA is TGTGCCAGCAGCGTAGGTGGGGGCTTCTATGGCTACACCTTC. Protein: CASSVGGGFYGYTF.

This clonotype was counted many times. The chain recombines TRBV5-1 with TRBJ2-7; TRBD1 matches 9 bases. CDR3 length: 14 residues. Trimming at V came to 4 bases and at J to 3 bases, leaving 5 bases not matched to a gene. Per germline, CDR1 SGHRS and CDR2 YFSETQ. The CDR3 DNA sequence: TGCGCCAGCAGCCGTACGGACAGGGGCTACGAGCAGTACTTC. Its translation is CASSRTDRGYEQYF.

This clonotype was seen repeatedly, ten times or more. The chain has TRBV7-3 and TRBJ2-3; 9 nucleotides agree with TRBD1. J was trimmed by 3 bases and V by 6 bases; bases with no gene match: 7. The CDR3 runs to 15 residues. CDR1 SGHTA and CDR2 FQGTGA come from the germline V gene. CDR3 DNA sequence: TGTGCCAGCAGTTACACAGGGGGCGGGACAGATACGCAGTATTTT. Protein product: CASSYTGGGTDTQYF.

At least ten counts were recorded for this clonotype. The CDR3: CASSSTGDRYGYTF. The CDR3 DNA reads TGTGCCAGTAGTAGTACAGGGGATAGGTATGGCTACACCTTC. The chain uses TRBV19 and TRBJ1-2, with 7 positions matching TRBD1. The germline CDR1 and CDR2 sequences are LNHDA and SQIVND (reference sequence). The CDR3 length is 14 residues. Losses at the gene ends were 4 bases for V and 5 bases for J; bases not matched to a gene: 7.